This TCR beta chain was sequenced during a study of spatial heterogeneity in lung cancer. MiXCR, run by TCRdb on the 5' RACE reads, gives a single entry per CDR3 protein. The table shows some 15,000 distinct CDR3 sequences, with approximately 7.5% occurring only once. Between the trimmed V and J ends, which lost 5 bases and 9 bases, there was a span of 17 bases. The CDR3 is 14 amino acids. The germline gives CDR1 MDHEN, CDR2 SYDVKM. Time point of the sample: sample taken at primary tumor resection. Without sorting, whole RNA was sequenced from tumor, nontumor lung or frozen PBMC. This clonotype was recorded many times.

The sequence was obtained from a female donor with early-stage non-small cell lung cancer. This chain uses TRBV28 with TRBJ2-1; D ambiguous. The sequencing used PBMCs, collected at surgery. CDR3 nucleotides: TGTGCCAGCAGTGCCTCCCCAGTGCGATCTGAGCAGTTCTTC. Translated: CASSASPVRSEQFF.